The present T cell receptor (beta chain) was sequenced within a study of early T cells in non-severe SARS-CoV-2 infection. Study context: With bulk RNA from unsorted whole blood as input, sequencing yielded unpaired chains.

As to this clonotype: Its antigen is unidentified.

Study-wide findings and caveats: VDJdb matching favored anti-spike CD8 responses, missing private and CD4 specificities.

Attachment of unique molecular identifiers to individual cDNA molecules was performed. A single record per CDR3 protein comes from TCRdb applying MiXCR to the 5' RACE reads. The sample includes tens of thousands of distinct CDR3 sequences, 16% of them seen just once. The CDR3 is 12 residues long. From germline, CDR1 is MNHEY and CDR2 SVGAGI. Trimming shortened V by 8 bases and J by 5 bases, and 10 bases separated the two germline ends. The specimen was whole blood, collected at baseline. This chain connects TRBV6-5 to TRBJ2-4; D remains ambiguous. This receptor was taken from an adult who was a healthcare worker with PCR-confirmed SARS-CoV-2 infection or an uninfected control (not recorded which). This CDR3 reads CASLDGQNIQYF. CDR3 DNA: TGTGCCAGCTTGGACGGACAAAACATTCAGTACTTC.